The rows below give T cell receptor beta chains drawn from one sample of a study of human T cells and chemical hapten exposure. TCRdb re-called the RACE reads with MiXCR, one entry per CDR3 protein. The sample shows 300,000 to 450,000 distinct CDR3 sequences, over 5% of them seen only once. Sequenced here: whole blood, sampled in connection with sensitization to the hapten diphenylcyclopropenone (DPC). Every receptor here comes from a woman aged 18-29 years with alopecia areata. Some clones in this sample may be carry-over from other donors' samples. Each CDR3 is given with its conserved first and last residue. A D gene is named only where the DNA matches it firmly. Clone size is stated in some rows and not others, as once, few, many or a class when expanded.

clone size: NA; V gene: TRBV14; D gene: TRBD2; J gene: TRBJ2-1; CDR3 protein: CASSHLRTSGGDEQFF; CDR3 DNA: TGTGCCAGCAGCCACCTAAGAACTAGCGGGGGAGATGAGCAGTTCTTC
clone size: NA; V gene: TRBV20-1; D gene: NA; J gene: TRBJ1-1; CDR3 protein: CSARDVAGNTEAFF; CDR3 DNA: TGCAGTGCTAGAGATGTTGCAGGGAACACTGAAGCTTTCTTT
clone size: few; V gene: TRBV12-3/TRBV12-4; D gene: TRBD2; J gene: TRBJ2-1; CDR3 protein: CASSLSPGLAGGQGDEQFF; CDR3 DNA: TGTGCCAGCAGTCTTTCTCCAGGACTAGCGGGGGGGCAGGGTGATGAGCAGTTCTTC
clone size: NA; V gene: TRBV6-8; D gene: TRBD1; J gene: TRBJ2-5; CDR3 protein: CASSCTGGWMETQYF; CDR3 DNA: TGTGCCAGCAGTTGTACAGGGGGCTGGATGGAGACCCAGTACTTC
clone size: NA; V gene: TRBV7-9; D gene: NA; J gene: TRBJ1-6; CDR3 protein: CASSPGQGRSPLHF; CDR3 DNA: TGTGCCAGCAGCCCAGGGCAGGGCCGCTCACCCCTCCACTTT
clone size: NA; V gene: TRBV20-1; D gene: NA; J gene: TRBJ1-2; CDR3 protein: CSASDRTSNYGYTF; CDR3 DNA: TGCAGTGCTAGTGACAGGACGTCTAACTATGGCTACACCTTC
clone size: few; V gene: TRBV6-6; D gene: NA; J gene: TRBJ1-3; CDR3 protein: CASSYVLGSGNTIYF; CDR3 DNA: TGTGCCAGCAGTTACGTGCTGGGATCTGGAAACACCATATATTTT
clone size: many; V gene: TRBV29-1; D gene: NA; J gene: TRBJ2-1; CDR3 protein: CSVEVPSYNEQFF; CDR3 DNA: TGCAGCGTTGAGGTACCCTCCTACAATGAGCAGTTCTTC
clone size: NA; V gene: TRBV5-4; D gene: TRBD1; J gene: TRBJ2-7; CDR3 protein: CASSGRQGKDEQYF; CDR3 DNA: TGTGCCAGCAGCGGGAGACAGGGCAAGGACGAGCAGTACTTC
clone size: NA; V gene: TRBV4-3; D gene: NA; J gene: TRBJ1-1; CDR3 protein: CASSRIMNTEAFF; CDR3 DNA: TGCGCCAGCAGCCGCATTATGAACACTGAAGCTTTCTTT
clone size: many; V gene: TRBV10-3; D gene: NA; J gene: TRBJ2-3; CDR3 protein: CAIRKGGTPATDTQYF; CDR3 DNA: TGTGCCATCAGAAAGGGGGGGACCCCGGCCACAGATACGCAGTATTTT
clone size: NA; V gene: TRBV27; D gene: NA; J gene: TRBJ2-3; CDR3 protein: CASSFQYSLASTDTQYF; CDR3 DNA: TGTGCCAGCAGTTTTCAATACTCGTTGGCTAGCACAGATACGCAGTATTTT
clone size: many; V gene: TRBV6-6; D gene: NA; J gene: TRBJ1-1; CDR3 protein: CASNLEGGTEAFF; CDR3 DNA: TGTGCCAGTAATTTAGAGGGTGGGACTGAAGCTTTCTTT
clone size: few; V gene: TRBV11-2; D gene: TRBD1; J gene: TRBJ1-1; CDR3 protein: CASSPSFQGERTEAFF; CDR3 DNA: TGTGCCAGCAGCCCATCCTTTCAGGGGGAGAGGACTGAAGCTTTCTTT
clone size: many; V gene: TRBV10-2; D gene: TRBD2; J gene: TRBJ2-5; CDR3 protein: CASSEAASGGQETQYF; CDR3 DNA: TGCGCCAGCAGTGAGGCGGCTAGCGGGGGCCAAGAGACCCAGTACTTC
clone size: few; V gene: TRBV14; D gene: NA; J gene: TRBJ1-4; CDR3 protein: CASSRGAVGEKLFF; CDR3 DNA: TGTGCCAGCAGCCGCGGGGCGGTGGGCGAAAAACTGTTTTTT
clone size: few; V gene: TRBV5-1; D gene: TRBD2; J gene: TRBJ2-1; CDR3 protein: CASSFRAGATYNEQFF; CDR3 DNA: TGCGCCAGCAGCTTCAGAGCGGGGGCCACCTACAATGAGCAGTTCTTC
clone size: few; V gene: TRBV6-2/TRBV6-3; D gene: NA; J gene: TRBJ2-5; CDR3 protein: CASSSSSSGETQYF; CDR3 DNA: TGTGCCAGCAGTTCTAGCAGTTCTGGAGAGACCCAGTACTTC
clone size: many; V gene: TRBV4-3; D gene: TRBD1; J gene: TRBJ1-2; CDR3 protein: CASSQGTGGFSGYTF; CDR3 DNA: TGCGCCAGCAGCCAAGGGACAGGGGGGTTCTCTGGCTACACCTTC
clone size: few; V gene: TRBV20-1; D gene: TRBD1; J gene: TRBJ2-6; CDR3 protein: CSARIPRGNRSGANVLTF; CDR3 DNA: TGCAGTGCTAGAATACCCAGGGGGAACCGCTCTGGGGCCAACGTCCTGACTTTC
clone size: few; V gene: TRBV20-1; D gene: NA; J gene: TRBJ2-3; CDR3 protein: CSAPRGSPPDTQYF; CDR3 DNA: TGCAGTGCTCCCCGAGGGTCCCCCCCGGATACGCAGTATTTT
clone size: NA; V gene: TRBV28; D gene: NA; J gene: TRBJ1-5; CDR3 protein: CASSLGDPLNQPQHF; CDR3 DNA: TGTGCCAGCAGTTTAGGGGACCCCCTCAATCAGCCCCAGCATTTT
clone size: few; V gene: TRBV29-1; D gene: TRBD1; J gene: TRBJ1-1; CDR3 protein: CSVVKGAGDTEAFF; CDR3 DNA: TGCAGCGTTGTGAAGGGGGCGGGAGACACTGAAGCTTTCTTT
clone size: many; V gene: TRBV18; D gene: NA; J gene: TRBJ1-6; CDR3 protein: CASSPTDRASPLHF; CDR3 DNA: TGTGCCAGCTCACCGACTGACAGAGCTTCACCCCTCCACTTT
clone size: few; V gene: TRBV4-3; D gene: NA; J gene: TRBJ1-2; CDR3 protein: CASSQDRSASGYTF; CDR3 DNA: TGCGCCAGCAGCCAAGACAGGTCGGCGTCCGGCTACACCTTC
clone size: NA; V gene: TRBV6-2/TRBV6-3; D gene: TRBD1; J gene: TRBJ1-5; CDR3 protein: CASTTDRAPRGGPQHF; CDR3 DNA: TGTGCCAGCACCACCGACAGGGCCCCACGGGGGGGGCCCCAGCATTTT
clone size: many; V gene: TRBV4-3; D gene: TRBD1; J gene: TRBJ1-3; CDR3 protein: CASSQGVGTGGLTASGNTIYF; CDR3 DNA: TGCGCCAGCAGCCAAGGGGTAGGGACAGGGGGCCTAACTGCCTCTGGAAACACCATATATTTT
clone size: many; V gene: TRBV20-1; D gene: TRBD1; J gene: TRBJ1-1; CDR3 protein: CSARDLTGDNTEAFF; CDR3 DNA: TGCAGTGCTAGAGATCTGACAGGGGATAACACTGAAGCTTTCTTT
clone size: many; V gene: TRBV20-1; D gene: NA; J gene: TRBJ2-7; CDR3 protein: CSASLGSTDEQYF; CDR3 DNA: TGCAGTGCTAGTTTGGGGAGCACCGACGAGCAGTACTTC
clone size: NA; V gene: TRBV6-2/TRBV6-3; D gene: TRBD2; J gene: TRBJ2-1; CDR3 protein: CASSYSGLAVNEQFF; CDR3 DNA: TGTGCCAGCAGTTACTCCGGACTAGCCGTCAATGAGCAGTTCTTC
clone size: few; V gene: TRBV6-6; D gene: NA; J gene: TRBJ1-3; CDR3 protein: CASSLKDGSSGNTIYF; CDR3 DNA: TGTGCCAGCAGTTTAAAAGACGGAAGCTCTGGAAACACCATATATTTT
clone size: many; V gene: TRBV4-3; D gene: NA; J gene: TRBJ2-1; CDR3 protein: CASSRDAGEQFF; CDR3 DNA: TGCGCCAGCAGCCGTGACGCTGGTGAGCAGTTCTTC
clone size: NA; V gene: TRBV12-3/TRBV12-4; D gene: NA; J gene: TRBJ2-7; CDR3 protein: CASSPWTDSYEQYF; CDR3 DNA: TGTGCCAGCAGCCCCTGGACAGATTCCTACGAGCAGTACTTC
clone size: NA; V gene: TRBV6-2/TRBV6-3; D gene: NA; J gene: TRBJ1-5; CDR3 protein: CASTYSTPTSNQPQHF; CDR3 DNA: TGTGCCAGCACCTACAGCACGCCGACTAGCAATCAGCCCCAGCATTTT
clone size: many; V gene: TRBV5-1; D gene: NA; J gene: TRBJ1-5; CDR3 protein: CASSLLPISENQPQHF; CDR3 DNA: TGCGCCAGCAGCTTGCTCCCTATTTCAGAAAATCAGCCCCAGCATTTT
clone size: many; V gene: TRBV5-4; D gene: NA; J gene: TRBJ2-3; CDR3 protein: CASKNSDRDTQYF; CDR3 DNA: TGTGCCAGTAAGAATAGCGATAGAGATACGCAGTATTTT
clone size: many; V gene: TRBV29-1; D gene: NA; J gene: TRBJ2-3; CDR3 protein: CSGDVQRPYLTDTQYF; CDR3 DNA: TGCAGCGGGGACGTACAGAGACCTTACCTCACAGATACGCAGTATTTT
clone size: NA; V gene: TRBV6-1; D gene: NA; J gene: TRBJ2-4; CDR3 protein: CASSAVAKNIQYF; CDR3 DNA: TGTGCCAGCAGTGCGGTTGCCAAAAACATTCAGTACTTC
clone size: NA; V gene: TRBV29-1; D gene: TRBD2; J gene: TRBJ2-1; CDR3 protein: CSAPRVSGGSSEQFF; CDR3 DNA: TGCAGCGCCCCCCGTGTTAGCGGGGGGAGCAGTGAGCAGTTCTTC
clone size: once; V gene: TRBV10-3; D gene: TRBD1; J gene: TRBJ1-1; CDR3 protein: CAISRTGGLTFF; CDR3 DNA: TGTGCCATCAGCCGGACAGGGGGCTTAACTTTCTTT
clone size: few; V gene: TRBV4-1; D gene: NA; J gene: TRBJ1-4; CDR3 protein: CASSQPGATNEKLFF; CDR3 DNA: TGCGCCAGCAGCCAGCCGGGTGCAACTAATGAAAAACTGTTTTTT